The text below deals with one T cell receptor (beta chain). Its binding antigen is unknown. No much larger clone is present one base from it, and per-base qualities are unavailable. The time point label corresponds to: more than three weeks on oral tofacitinib. What the treatment or condition label conveys for this sample: oral pan-JAK inhibitor, 5-10 mg twice daily. Lesional scalp punch biopsies and peripheral blood were obtained from alopecia areata patients. PBMCs were separated by density centrifugation and stained for CD3, CD4 and CD8, after which CD4+ and CD8+ T cells were sorted on a FACSAria. The data are from a study of CD8+ T cells in alopecia areata (dated by TCRdb to 2016 to 2019). General notes on the study: Treated patients were enrolled in an open-label pilot trial of oral tofacitinib at 5 to 10 mg twice daily for moderate-to-severe alopecia areata. Tofacitinib was administered for 6 to 18 months, and 6 months of follow-up off drug were then conducted to assess delayed response and recurrence. For the treated patients, the SALT score, which quantifies what percentage of scalp surface area is affected, served as the measure of disease severity. High-throughput TCRbeta sequencing was used to examine T cell clonal expansion in alopecia areata in both the C3H/HeJ mouse model and human patients. Human TCRbeta sequencing covered scalp tissue and sorted CD4+ and CD8+ peripheral blood T cells from patchy and totalis/universalis alopecia areata patients and healthy controls. Patients on tofacitinib were biopsied at baseline and after 4 and 24 weeks of treatment, and several of the patients also had a later scalp biopsy. Scalp clonality was compared among normal scalp (n=4), patchy alopecia areata scalp (n=8), and alopecia totalis/universalis scalp (n=8). RNA was extracted with the PAXgene miRNA kit for fixed scalp, the miRNeasy kit for PBMCs, and the RNeasy kit for mouse skin. TCRbeta CDR3 regions were amplified by immunoSEQ multiplex PCR using 35 Vbeta forward and 13 Jbeta reverse primers.

Libraries were prepared through the immunoSEQ multiplex PCR assay. To provide template for TCR sequencing, every sample had RNA extracted and reverse transcribed into cDNA. First-strand cDNA was synthesized using SuperScript III with a 2:1 mix of oligo-dT and random hexamers. A synthetic immune receptor repertoire was used to measure amplification bias, and any remaining bias was corrected computationally. Turning to the authors' computational methods: Raw reads were preprocessed to remove errors, and CDR3 was defined by IMGT conventions from the conserved cysteine to phenylalanine. Clonality was computed as 1 minus the Shannon entropy, with the entropy normalized by log2 of the number of productive unique TCRs. Whether each scalp clone was CD4 or CD8 was inferred by checking scalp TCRbeta sequences against the CD4 and CD8 repertoires from sorted blood. Here the immuneACCESS table is served through TCRdb, limited to in-frame sequences with V and J called. Missing clones are a known gap in these copies; in checked studies unresolved V genes cover under half, and the rest lacks a known reason. V and J calls and clone size are copied from that table; D and trimming were computed from the DNA. The sample has about 190,000 clones on record, more than 55% of them singletons. Around 0.69% of the sample goes to the ten largest clones.

The full study reports these points: Because the treated cohort was small and included a single nonresponder, larger studies are needed to assess links between baseline CD8+ expansion and response. Many expanded lesional clones persisted in scalp and blood during tofacitinib treatment, which may partly explain relapse after stopping treatment. Lesional scalp, especially in alopecia totalis/universalis, showed higher clonality and more expanded CD8+ clones than normal scalp, suggesting antigenic drive. Scalp clonality and the number of expanded CD8+ clones among the top 100 scalp clones were significantly decreased by tofacitinib. TCR sequences shared between patients were less clear than in mice, possibly partly because of HLA diversity in the patient population. Unlike mouse skin, which is dominated by gammadelta T cells, normal human skin has resident alphabeta T cells that are also sequenced, and this complicates analysis of the scalp TCR repertoire.

Sequencing used CD4+ T cells sorted from blood, obtained at week 4, from a patient treated with tofacitinib. The clonotype originates from a human donor with alopecia areata.

The CDR3 reads as follows: CASSQRSTGGNNSPLHF. The DNA reads as follows: TGTGCCAGCAGCCAAAGATCAACAGGGGGCAACAATTCACCCCTCCACTTT. This receptor chain uses TRBV14 and TRBJ1-6, with 9 middle bases fitting TRBD1. Trimming takes 2 bases off V and 7 bases off J; junction bases not matched to a gene: 9. The CDR3 spans 17 residues, from the cysteine through the phenylalanine. The sequence is cut down to CDR3 DNA, 51 bases in frame from base 1. The germline V gene yields SGHDN for CDR1 and FVKESK for CDR2.